This T cell receptor (delta chain) was observed in a study of gamma-delta chains in newborns, infants, children. This clone is termed medium-sized (0.01 to 0.1%). TCRdb re-called the reads using CATT. The sample records fewer than 8,000 delta-chain clones, roughly 0.66% being singletons. Germline V CDR1 and CDR2: GEAIGNYY, EKD. Trimming at V came to 2 bases and at J to 2 bases, leaving 4 bases not matched to a gene. CDR3 size: 15 residues. The receptor was isolated from a child who was a newborn, infant or young child, either healthy, febrile or measles-vaccinated (not recorded which). The sequenced sample was blood. The chain has TRDV2 and TRDJ1; 10 bases align to TRDD3. CDR3 loop: CACDKILGDTDKLIF. Here the CDR3 DNA reads TGTGCCTGTGACAAAATACTGGGGGATACCGATAAACTCATCTTT.